This T cell receptor (beta chain) was retrieved from a study of T cell changes during pregnancy in multiple sclerosis. The length of the CDR3 is 14 residues. Germline loops: CDR1 MDHEN, CDR2 SYDVKM. Deletions cut 6 bases from V and 2 bases from J, with 11 bases between. Sequenced by immunoSEQ multiplex PCR; TCRdb stores in-frame clones only, minus some. The sample holds nearly 40,000 clones, about 91% seen once. The sequenced sample was CD4+ T cells from peripheral blood mononuclear cells, obtained in the third trimester of pregnancy. The genes are TRBV28 and TRBJ1-5; the D gene is possibly TRBD1 (5 bases). The receptor comes from a female donor with multiple sclerosis, enrolled in a pregnancy study. The CDR3, as DNA: TGTGCCAGCAGAAGGGGAAATGGCAATCAGCCCCAGCATTTT. Protein sequence: CASRRGNGNQPQHF. The entire variable domain, with the rest obtained from reference TRBV28 and TRBJ1-5, is as follows: DVKVTQSSRYLVKRTGEKVFLECVQDMDHENMFWYRQDPGLGLRLIYFSYDVKMKEKGDIPEGYSVSREKKERFSLILESASTNQTSMYLCASRRGNGNQPQHFGDGTRLSIL.